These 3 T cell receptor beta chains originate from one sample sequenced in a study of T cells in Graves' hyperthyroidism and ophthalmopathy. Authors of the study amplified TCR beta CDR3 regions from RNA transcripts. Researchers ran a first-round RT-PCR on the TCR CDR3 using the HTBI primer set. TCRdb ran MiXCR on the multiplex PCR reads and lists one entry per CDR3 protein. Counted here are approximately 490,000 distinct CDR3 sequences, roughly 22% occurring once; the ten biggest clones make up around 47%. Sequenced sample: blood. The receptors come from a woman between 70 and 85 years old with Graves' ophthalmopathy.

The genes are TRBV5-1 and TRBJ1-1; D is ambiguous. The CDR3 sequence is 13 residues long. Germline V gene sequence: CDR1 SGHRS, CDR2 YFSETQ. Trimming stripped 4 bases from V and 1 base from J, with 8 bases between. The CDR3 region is CASSRVSNTEAFF. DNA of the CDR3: TGCGCCAGCAGCAGGGTTTCGAACACTGAAGCTTTCTTT.

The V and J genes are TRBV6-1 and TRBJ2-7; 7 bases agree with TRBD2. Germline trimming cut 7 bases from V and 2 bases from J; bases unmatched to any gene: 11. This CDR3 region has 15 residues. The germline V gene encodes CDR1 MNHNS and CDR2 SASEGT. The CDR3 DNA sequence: TGTGCCAGCATCCCCCCCCAGGGAGGGGCCTACGAGCAGTACTTC. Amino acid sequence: CASIPPQGGAYEQYF.

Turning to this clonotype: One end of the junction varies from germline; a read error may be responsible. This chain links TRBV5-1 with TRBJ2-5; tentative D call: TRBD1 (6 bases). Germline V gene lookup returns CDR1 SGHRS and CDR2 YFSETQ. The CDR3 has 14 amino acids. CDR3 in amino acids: CASSSSPVRGTRYF. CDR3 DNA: TGTGCCAGCAGCTCGAGCCCCGTAAGGGGGACCCGGTACTTC.